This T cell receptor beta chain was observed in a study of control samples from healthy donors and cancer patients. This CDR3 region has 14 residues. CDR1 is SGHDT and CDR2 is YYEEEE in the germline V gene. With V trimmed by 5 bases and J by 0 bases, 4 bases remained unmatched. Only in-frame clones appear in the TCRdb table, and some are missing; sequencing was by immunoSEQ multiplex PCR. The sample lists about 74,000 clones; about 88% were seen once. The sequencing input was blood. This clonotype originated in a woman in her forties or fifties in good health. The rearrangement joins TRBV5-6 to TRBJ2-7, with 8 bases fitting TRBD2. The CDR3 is CASSPGGSSYEQYF. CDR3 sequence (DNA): TGTGCCAGCAGTCCGGGGGGGAGCTCCTACGAGCAGTACTTC.